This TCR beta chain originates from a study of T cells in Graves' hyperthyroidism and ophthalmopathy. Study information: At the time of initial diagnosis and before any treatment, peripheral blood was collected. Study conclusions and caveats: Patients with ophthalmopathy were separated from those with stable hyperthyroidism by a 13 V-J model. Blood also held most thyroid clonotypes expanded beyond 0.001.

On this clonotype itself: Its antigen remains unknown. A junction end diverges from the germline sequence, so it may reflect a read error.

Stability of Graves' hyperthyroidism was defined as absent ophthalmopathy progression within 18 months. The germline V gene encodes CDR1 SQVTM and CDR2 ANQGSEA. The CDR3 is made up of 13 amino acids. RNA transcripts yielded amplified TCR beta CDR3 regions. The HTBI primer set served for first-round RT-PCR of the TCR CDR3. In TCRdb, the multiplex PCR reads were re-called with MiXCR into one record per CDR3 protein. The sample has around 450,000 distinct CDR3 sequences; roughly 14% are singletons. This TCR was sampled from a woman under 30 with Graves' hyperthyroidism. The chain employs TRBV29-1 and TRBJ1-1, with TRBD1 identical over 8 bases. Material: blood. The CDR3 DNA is TGCAGCGTTGGGGGCAGGGGGCGATCTGAGGCTTTCTTT. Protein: CSVGGRGRSEAFF.